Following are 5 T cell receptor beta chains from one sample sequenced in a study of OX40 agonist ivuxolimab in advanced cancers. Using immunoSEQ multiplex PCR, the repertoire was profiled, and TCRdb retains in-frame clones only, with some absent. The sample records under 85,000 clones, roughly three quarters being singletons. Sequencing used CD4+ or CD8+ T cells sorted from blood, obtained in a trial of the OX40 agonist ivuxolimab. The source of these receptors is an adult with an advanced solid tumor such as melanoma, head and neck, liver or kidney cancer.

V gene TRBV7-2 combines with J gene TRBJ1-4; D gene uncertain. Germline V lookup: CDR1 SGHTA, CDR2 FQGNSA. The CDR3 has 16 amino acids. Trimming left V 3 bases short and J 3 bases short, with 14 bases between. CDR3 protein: CASSLGSRLANEKLFF. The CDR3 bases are TGTGCCAGCAGCTTGGGCTCGCGCTTGGCTAATGAAAAACTGTTTTTT.

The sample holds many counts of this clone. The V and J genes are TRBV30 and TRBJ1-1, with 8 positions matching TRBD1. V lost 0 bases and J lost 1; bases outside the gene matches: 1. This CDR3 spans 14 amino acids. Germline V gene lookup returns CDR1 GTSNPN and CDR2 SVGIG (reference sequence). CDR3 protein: CAWSVGTGNTEAFF. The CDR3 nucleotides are TGTGCCTGGAGTGTTGGGACAGGGAACACTGAAGCTTTCTTT.

The CDR3 DNA reads TGCGGAGCGGGCACCGGGGAGCTGTTTTTT. It encodes CGAGTGELFF. The V call is TRBV10-1, the J call TRBJ2-2, with D possibly matching TRBD2 (6 bases). CDR1 and CDR2 (germline): WNHNN, SYGVQD (reference sequence). The CDR3 length is 10 residues.

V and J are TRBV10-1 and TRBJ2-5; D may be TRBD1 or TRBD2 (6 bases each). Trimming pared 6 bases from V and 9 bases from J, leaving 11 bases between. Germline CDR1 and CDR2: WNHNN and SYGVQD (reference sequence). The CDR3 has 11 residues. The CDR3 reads CASSRRGAQYF. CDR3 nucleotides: TGCGCCAGCAGCCGGAGGGGGGCCCAGTACTTC.

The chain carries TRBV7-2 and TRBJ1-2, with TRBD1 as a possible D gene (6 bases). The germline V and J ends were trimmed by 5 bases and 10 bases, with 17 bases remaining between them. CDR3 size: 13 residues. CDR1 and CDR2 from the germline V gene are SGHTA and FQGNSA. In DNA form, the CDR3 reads TGTGCCAGCAGCCCCAACAGGGATCAAATCTACACCTTC. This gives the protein CASSPNRDQIYTF.